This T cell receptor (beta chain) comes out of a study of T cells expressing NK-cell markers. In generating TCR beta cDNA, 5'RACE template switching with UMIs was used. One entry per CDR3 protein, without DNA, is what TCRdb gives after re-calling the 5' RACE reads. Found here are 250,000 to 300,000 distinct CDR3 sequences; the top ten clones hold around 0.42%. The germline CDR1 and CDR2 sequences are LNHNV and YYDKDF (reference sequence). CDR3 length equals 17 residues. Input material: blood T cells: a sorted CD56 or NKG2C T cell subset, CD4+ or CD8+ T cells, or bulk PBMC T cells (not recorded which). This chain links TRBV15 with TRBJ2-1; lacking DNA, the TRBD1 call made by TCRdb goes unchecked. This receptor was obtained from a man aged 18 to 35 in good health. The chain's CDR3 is CATSRVVGVHVYNEQFF.